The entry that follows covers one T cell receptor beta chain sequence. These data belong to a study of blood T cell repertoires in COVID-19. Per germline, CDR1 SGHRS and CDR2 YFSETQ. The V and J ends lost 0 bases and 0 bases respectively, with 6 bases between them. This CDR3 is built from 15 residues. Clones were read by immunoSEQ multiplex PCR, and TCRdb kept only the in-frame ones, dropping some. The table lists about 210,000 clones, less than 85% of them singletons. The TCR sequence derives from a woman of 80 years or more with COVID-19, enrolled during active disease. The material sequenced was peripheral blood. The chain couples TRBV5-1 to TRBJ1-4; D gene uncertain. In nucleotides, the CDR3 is TGCGCCAGCAGCTTGGTTTCGTCAACTAATGAAAAACTGTTTTTT. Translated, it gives CASSLVSSTNEKLFF.